The entry that follows covers one T cell receptor beta chain sequence. Its matching antigen is unknown. Trimming cost V 5 bases and J 2 bases; bases outside gene matches: 7. Germline V gene data show CDR1 as SEHNR and CDR2 as FQNEAQ (reference sequence). CDR3 length equals 17 residues. Vbeta (60) and Jbeta (13) primers were used in the PCR. Only in-frame clones appear in the TCRdb table, and some are missing; sequencing was by immunoSEQ multiplex PCR. The sample gives 60,000 to 70,000 clones, about three quarters of which show up once; approximately 5.4% is in the top ten. These data originate in a study of cytomegalovirus exposure and HLA in healthy donors. For the study at large: A previous analysis identified approximately 120 million unique TCR beta sequences derived from about 180 million T cells.

Study-wide findings and caveats: In a later analysis, TCR beta V- and J-gene trimming showed a link to a missense DCLRE1C variant. Indistinguishability led to the exclusion of some V segments, TRBV6-2 and TRBV6-3 included. Prediction of most subjects' HLA-A and HLA-B alleles by TCR beta sequences was reportedly accurate.

This receptor was taken from a male donor in good health and CMV-seropositive. Sequenced: PBMCs. This rearrangement joins TRBV7-9 to TRBJ1-5; 12 nucleotides match TRBD1. CDR3 in amino acids: CASSPGTGGFGNQPQHF. In nucleotides, the CDR3 is TGTGCCAGCAGCCCAGGGACAGGGGGCTTTGGCAATCAGCCCCAGCATTTT.